The following is a T cell receptor beta chain sequence with its context. The CDR3 is 16 amino acids. CDR1 and CDR2 from the germline V gene are LGHDT and YNNKEL (reference sequence). V dropped 4 bases and J dropped 2 bases, with 18 bases sitting between them. These data belong to a study of blood T cell repertoires in COVID-19. The data were produced by immunoSEQ multiplex PCR, yet TCRdb's version contains in-frame clones alone and is incomplete. This table holds more than 100,000 clones, more than 80% found once. The chain has TRBV3-1 (or the pseudogene TRBV3-2) and TRBJ2-7; D may be TRBD1 (6 bases). Material: peripheral blood. The clonotype originates from a man aged 40-50 years with acute or convalescent COVID-19. CDR3 sequence reads: CASSPYFSTGTYEQYF. CDR3 DNA: TGTGCCAGCAGCCCTTATTTCTCGACAGGAACCTACGAGCAGTACTTC.